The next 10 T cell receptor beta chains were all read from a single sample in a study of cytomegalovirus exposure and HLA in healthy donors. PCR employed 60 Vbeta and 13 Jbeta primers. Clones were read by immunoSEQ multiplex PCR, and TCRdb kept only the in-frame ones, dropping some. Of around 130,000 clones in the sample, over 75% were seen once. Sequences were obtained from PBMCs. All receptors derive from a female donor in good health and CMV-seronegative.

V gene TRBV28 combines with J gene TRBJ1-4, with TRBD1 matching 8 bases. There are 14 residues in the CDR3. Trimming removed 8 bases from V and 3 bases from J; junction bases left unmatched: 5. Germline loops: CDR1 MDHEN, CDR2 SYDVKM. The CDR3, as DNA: TGTGCCAGCGGTAGGACAGGGTCTAATGAAAAACTGTTTTTT. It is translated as CASGRTGSNEKLFF.

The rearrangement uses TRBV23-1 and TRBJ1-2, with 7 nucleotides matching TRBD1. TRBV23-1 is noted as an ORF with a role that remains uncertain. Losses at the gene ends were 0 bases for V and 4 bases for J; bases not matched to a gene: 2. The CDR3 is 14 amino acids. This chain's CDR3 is CASSQSQGSYGYTF. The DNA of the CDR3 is TGCGCCAGCAGTCAATCACAGGGGTCCTATGGCTACACCTTC.

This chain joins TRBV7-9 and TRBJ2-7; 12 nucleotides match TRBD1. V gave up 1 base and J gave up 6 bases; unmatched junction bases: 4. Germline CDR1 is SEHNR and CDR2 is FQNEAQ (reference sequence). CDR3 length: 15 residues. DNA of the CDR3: TGTGCCAGCAGCTTAGAAGGGACAGGGGGCAGCGAGCAGTACTTC. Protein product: CASSLEGTGGSEQYF.

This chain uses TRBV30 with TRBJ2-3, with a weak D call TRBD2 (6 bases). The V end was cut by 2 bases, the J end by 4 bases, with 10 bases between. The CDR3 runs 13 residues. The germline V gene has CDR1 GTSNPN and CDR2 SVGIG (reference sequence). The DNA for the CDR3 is TGTGCCTGGAGTCGGGAGAATCCAGATACGCAGTATTTT. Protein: CAWSRENPDTQYF.

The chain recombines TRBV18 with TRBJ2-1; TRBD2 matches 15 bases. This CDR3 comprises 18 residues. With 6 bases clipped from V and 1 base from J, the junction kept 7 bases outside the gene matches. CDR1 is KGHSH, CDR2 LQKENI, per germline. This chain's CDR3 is CASSPGLAGGSSYNEQFF. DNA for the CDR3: TGTGCCAGCTCCCCGGGACTAGCGGGAGGTTCTTCCTACAATGAGCAGTTCTTC.

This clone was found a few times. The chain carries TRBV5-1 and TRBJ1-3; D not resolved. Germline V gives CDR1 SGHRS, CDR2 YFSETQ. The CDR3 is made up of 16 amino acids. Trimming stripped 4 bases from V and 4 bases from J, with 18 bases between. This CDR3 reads CASSLSLRTSGNTIYF. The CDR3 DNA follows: TGCGCCAGCAGCCTTTCACTCCGGACTTCAGGAAACACCATATATTTT.

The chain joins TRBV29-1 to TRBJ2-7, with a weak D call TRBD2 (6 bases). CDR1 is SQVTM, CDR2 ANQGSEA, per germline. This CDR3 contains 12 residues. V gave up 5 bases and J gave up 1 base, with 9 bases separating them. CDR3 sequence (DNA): TGCAGCGTTACCGGGACTTCCTACGAGCAGTACTTC. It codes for CSVTGTSYEQYF.

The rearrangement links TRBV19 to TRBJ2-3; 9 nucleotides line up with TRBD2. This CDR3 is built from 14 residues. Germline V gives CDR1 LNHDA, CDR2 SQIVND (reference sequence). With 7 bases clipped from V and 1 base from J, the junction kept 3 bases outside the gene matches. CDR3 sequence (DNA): TGTGCCAGTACCGCTAGCGGGGGCACAGATACGCAGTATTTT. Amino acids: CASTASGGTDTQYF.

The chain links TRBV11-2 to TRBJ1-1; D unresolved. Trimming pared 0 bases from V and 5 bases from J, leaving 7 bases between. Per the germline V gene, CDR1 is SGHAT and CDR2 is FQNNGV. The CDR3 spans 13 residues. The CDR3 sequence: CASSLDRRTEAFF. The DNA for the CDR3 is TGTGCCAGCAGCTTAGATCGCAGGACTGAAGCTTTCTTT.

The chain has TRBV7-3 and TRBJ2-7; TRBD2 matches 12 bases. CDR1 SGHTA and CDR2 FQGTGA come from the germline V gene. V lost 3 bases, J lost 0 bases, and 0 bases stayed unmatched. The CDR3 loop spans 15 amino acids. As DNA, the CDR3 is TGTGCCAGCAGCTTGGGACTAGCGGGCTCCTACGAGCAGTACTTC. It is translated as CASSLGLAGSYEQYF.